What follows are 30 T cell receptor beta chains derived from one specimen sequenced in a study of immune heterogeneity within non-small cell lung tumors. Using 32 V and 13 J primers, multiplex PCR amplified TCR beta CDR3. Via MiXCR, TCRdb re-called the multiplex PCR reads, giving one row per CDR3 protein. The sample records around 29,000 distinct CDR3 sequences, under 35% being singletons. Genomic DNA from bulk tumor acted as the template, and about 600 ng was loaded per sample. Taken during surgery, several biopsies per primary tumor were spaced as far apart as possible within the tumor mass. It was patients with untreated, newly diagnosed non-small cell lung cancer who underwent curative surgery. Sequences were obtained from lung tumor tissue. The source is a man aged 35 to 55 with non-small cell lung cancer.

A few counts support this clonotype. CDR3 nucleotides: TGCAGCGTTTGGTCCAGGGTGGGGACTGAAGCTTTCTTT. Translating gives CSVWSRVGTEAFF. The chain is built from TRBV29-1 and TRBJ1-1, with D tentatively TRBD1 (5 bases). The germline V gene has CDR1 SQVTM and CDR2 ANQGSEA. The V and J ends lost 5 bases and 5 bases respectively, with 15 bases between them. The CDR3 length is 13 residues.

This clonotype was counted at least ten times. This chain uses TRBV27 with TRBJ2-7, with TRBD1 matching 9 bases. The V gene end was trimmed by 3 bases and the J gene end by 4 bases; junction bases not matched to a gene: 4. The CDR3 runs 14 residues. Per germline, CDR1 MNHEY and CDR2 SMNVEV (reference sequence). For the CDR3, the DNA is TGTGCCAGCAGTTTGGGACAGGGTCTGTACGAGCAGTACTTC. It yields the protein CASSLGQGLYEQYF.

Only one count was recorded for this clonotype. Being one base from a much bigger clone, this may be a read error. The genes are TRBV7-9 and TRBJ2-5; 15 bases align to TRBD2. The CDR3 runs to 18 residues. Looked up from germline, CDR1 is SEHNR and CDR2 is FQNEAQ (reference sequence). The CDR3 DNA follows: TGTGACAGCAGCCCTCCCGGACTAGCGGGAGGGCCAGGGGAGACCCAGTACTTC. Translation: CDSSPPGLAGGPGETQYF.

At least ten counts were recorded for this clonotype. The V and J genes are TRBV27 and TRBJ2-5; 9 positions agree with TRBD2. This CDR3 is 17 amino acids long. The J segment lost 5 bases and the V segment lost 1 base, leaving 11 bases of the junction unmatched. CDR1 MNHEY and CDR2 SMNVEV come from the germline V gene (reference sequence). DNA for the CDR3: TGTGCCAGCAGTTTATTGGCTAGCGGGACAATTAGGGAGACCCAGTACTTC. Its protein is CASSLLASGTIRETQYF.

This clonotype came up a few times. The rearrangement links TRBV6-1 to TRBJ2-6; 8 bases line up with TRBD1. This CDR3 is 14 amino acids long. V was clipped by 6 bases and J by 4 bases; unmatched bases: 2. Germline-derived CDR1 and CDR2 are MNHNS and SASEGT. The CDR3 loop is CASRTGVGANVLTF. DNA for the CDR3: TGTGCCAGCAGGACAGGGGTCGGGGCCAACGTCCTGACTTTC.

This clonotype has at least ten counts. The chain recombines TRBV6-1 with TRBJ2-7; unclear D gene. This CDR3 spans 14 amino acids. Germline-derived CDR1 and CDR2 are MNHNS and SASEGT. V was pared by 5 bases and J by 4 bases, with 15 bases between. This CDR3 reads CASSYLTSRYEQYF. In DNA, the CDR3 is TGTGCCAGCAGTTATCTTACAAGTCGGTACGAGCAGTACTTC.

The count of this clonotype is one. Just one base apart from a much larger clone, this may be a read error. This chain joins TRBV27 and TRBJ2-1, with TRBD2 matching over 11 bases. Germline V CDR1 and CDR2: MNHEY, SMNVEV (reference sequence). The CDR3 extends over 16 amino acids. The chain's CDR3 is CSSSRTGTSGYNEQFF. The CDR3 DNA reads as TGTTCCAGCAGCCGAACCGGGACTAGCGGCTACAATGAGCAGTTCTTC.

This clonotype has a handful of counts. At one boundary the junction diverges from the germline segment, which might be a read error. The chain employs TRBV6-1 and TRBJ2-3, with D perhaps TRBD2 (5 bases). This CDR3 is built from 15 residues. Germline CDR1 is MNHNS and CDR2 is SASEGT. CDR3 nucleotides: TGTGCCAGCAGGGAAGGAGGAACCGGCACAGATACGCAGTATTTT. This sequence encodes CASREGGTGTDTQYF.

This clonotype was counted many times. The V call is TRBV12-3 or TRBV12-4, the J call TRBJ2-1; the D gene is possibly TRBD1 (5 bases). Trimming removed 7 bases at V and 6 bases at J, with 19 bases between. CDR3 length: 15 residues. The CDR3 nucleotides read TGTGCCAGCACCCCTGGAAGGGGTGGCATCAATGAGCAGTTCTTC. Translating it yields CASTPGRGGINEQFF.

This chain links TRBV13 with TRBJ2-1; 8 bases are a match to TRBD2. V was pared by 3 bases and J by 7 bases, with 5 bases of the junction left unmatched. Germline assignment: CDR1 PRHDT and CDR2 FYEKMQ (reference sequence). CDR3 length equals 14 residues. The chain's CDR3 is CASSFAGGVNEQFF. CDR3 DNA sequence: TGTGCCAGCAGCTTTGCGGGAGGTGTGAATGAGCAGTTCTTC.

This clonotype was counted at least ten times. The chain employs TRBV9 and TRBJ1-2; no firm D call. There are 13 residues in the CDR3. Germline lookup yields CDR1 SGDLS and CDR2 YYNGEE. Trimming removed 6 bases at V and 2 bases at J, with 11 bases between. CDR3 nucleotides: TGTGCCAGCACCGTCGGACTGAACTATGGCTACACCTTC. Its translation is CASTVGLNYGYTF.

This clonotype came up once. This may come from a read error, since a much larger clone is one base off. The chain recombines TRBV7-9 with TRBJ2-3, with a tentative D call TRBD2 (6 bases). This CDR3 comprises 16 residues. Germline lookup yields CDR1 SEHNR and CDR2 FQNEAQ (reference sequence). CDR3 nucleotide sequence: TGTGCCAGCAGCTTAGCGCCTAGCGTGGGCACAGATACGGAGTATTTT. Its protein product is CASSLAPSVGTDTEYF.

This chain uses TRBV5-1 with TRBJ2-4; tentatively, D is TRBD1 (5 bases). Germline loops: CDR1 SGHRS, CDR2 YFSETQ. The CDR3 runs 14 residues. V lost 0 bases to trimming and J lost 4 bases, with 8 bases between them. The DNA for the CDR3 is TGCGCCAGCAGCTTGGAAAGGACAAAAAACATTCAGTACTTC. This codes for CASSLERTKNIQYF.

The J gene is TRBJ2-7, the V gene TRBV20-1; D is possibly TRBD1 (5 bases). Trimming took 0 bases from V and 5 from J, leaving 17 bases between them. The V gene's germline CDR1 is DFQATT and CDR2 SNEGSKA (reference sequence). This CDR3 region has 15 residues. The CDR3 DNA follows: TGCAGTGCTAGAGATAGAATGGGGCAGGCCCACGAGCAGTACTTC. Translating it yields CSARDRMGQAHEQYF.

This clonotype was detected many times. This sequence joins TRBV5-8 and TRBJ2-7; perhaps TRBD2 as D (7 bases). This CDR3 region has 13 residues. V was shortened by 7 bases and J by 2 bases, with 13 bases between the two germline ends. CDR1 SGHTS and CDR2 YDEGEE come from the germline V gene. The CDR3 sequence: CASSRGGAYEQYF. The CDR3 region has the DNA TGTGCCAGCTCTCGCGGGGGCGCCTACGAGCAGTACTTC.

About this clonotype itself: A read error may explain this, as a much larger clone is one base away. The chain carries TRBV29-1 and TRBJ2-7, with D possibly matching TRBD1 (5 bases). CDR1 is SQVTM and CDR2 is ANQGSEA in the germline V gene. The CDR3 has 13 amino acids. The CDR3 region has the DNA TGCAGCGTTGGGGGCAAGAACACCTACGATCAGTACTTC. This sequence encodes CSVGGKNTYDQYF.

Notes on this clonotype: It may be a read error: a sequence one base away is much more abundant. The CDR3 end shows no conserved phenylalanine or tryptophan, and so a read error is likely. The V gene is TRBV30, the J gene TRBJ2-3; D is ambiguous. The germline gives CDR1 GTSNPN, CDR2 SVGIG (reference sequence). There are 12 residues in the CDR3. Trimming removed 6 bases from V and 4 bases from J, with 11 bases in between. DNA of the CDR3: TGTGCCTGCCTAGAGTGGGCAGATACGCAGTATTAT. Translation gives CACLEWADTQYY.

This clonotype has more than one count but fewer than ten. J is TRBJ2-4 and V is TRBV19; D is possibly TRBD2 (5 bases). The CDR3 has 12 residues. The V gene's germline CDR1 is LNHDA and CDR2 SQIVND (reference sequence). Trimming took 8 bases from V and 0 from J, leaving 5 bases between them. The CDR3 spells CASRGAKNIQYF. CDR3 in DNA: TGTGCCAGTCGGGGAGCCAAAAACATTCAGTACTTC.

CDR3 coding DNA: TGTGCCAGCAGTCCGCACCCAGGGAGAGAGAACACTGAAGCTTTCTTT. It encodes CASSPHPGRENTEAFF. The rearrangement joins TRBV25-1 to TRBJ1-1, with a weak D call TRBD1 (5 bases). The CDR3 runs to 16 residues. The ends were cut back, 5 bases at V and 1 base at J, with 17 bases in the middle. Germline assignment: CDR1 MGHDK and CDR2 SYGVNS.

Only a few counts were recorded for this clonotype. This chain links TRBV20-1 with TRBJ2-4, with 7 bases fitting TRBD1. Germline CDR1 and CDR2: DFQATT and SNEGSKA (reference sequence). The CDR3 is 19 amino acids. After removal of 1 base from V and 0 bases from J, the junction contained 15 bases not matched to a gene. Here the CDR3 DNA reads TGCAGTGCTAGAGCGCCTACCGGGACAGACGTACTAGCCAAAAACATTCAGTACTTC. Protein sequence: CSARAPTGTDVLAKNIQYF.

This clonotype has ten or more counts. This sequence joins TRBV10-3 and TRBJ2-7, with a weak D call TRBD2 (6 bases). V shed 8 bases and J shed 3 bases, with 11 bases lying between them. The CDR3 extends over 12 amino acids. Germline V lookup: CDR1 ENHRY, CDR2 SYGVKD. The DNA of the CDR3 is TGTGCCATCCGGGGGACGGACTACGAGCAGTACTTC. It codes for CAIRGTDYEQYF.

This clonotype was recorded a few times. The chain has TRBV7-9 and TRBJ1-2, with D unclear. Trimming took 0 bases from V and 4 from J, leaving 21 bases between them. This CDR3 is 18 amino acids long. Germline CDR1 and CDR2: SEHNR and FQNEAQ (reference sequence). The CDR3 reads CASSLAQRGARNLYGYTF. CDR3 DNA sequence: TGTGCCAGCAGCTTAGCGCAACGGGGTGCTCGTAATCTCTATGGCTACACCTTC.

This clonotype was counted between two and nine times. A read error may be the cause here, since a much bigger clone is one base away. The chain couples TRBV11-2 to TRBJ2-5, with 11 bases aligning to TRBD2. Germline assignment: CDR1 SGHAT and CDR2 FQNNGV. The CDR3 has 15 amino acids. The CDR3 is CAGSSTGTSGQTQYF. In DNA form, the CDR3 reads TGTGCCGGCAGCTCTACCGGGACTAGCGGACAGACCCAGTACTTC.

On this clonotype itself: A read error may be the cause here, since a much bigger clone is one base away. V is TRBV18 and J is TRBJ1-1; D remains ambiguous. CDR1 is KGHSH, CDR2 LQKENI, per germline. This CDR3 is built from 11 residues. CDR3 DNA sequence: TGTGCCAGCTCACCAAACACTGAAGATTTCTTT. This gives the protein CASSPNTEDFF.

A few counts support this clonotype. This chain connects TRBV5-6 to TRBJ1-2, with 8 bases that match TRBD1. With V trimmed by 0 bases and J by 7 bases, 8 bases remained unmatched. The CDR3 totals 15 residues. Per the germline V gene, CDR1 is SGHDT and CDR2 is YYEEEE. CDR3 nucleotide sequence: TGTGCCAGCAGCTTGGAGGACAGGGACGAGTCTGGCTACACCTTC. Its translation: CASSLEDRDESGYTF.

The chain has TRBV10-1 and TRBJ2-4; TRBD2 matches at 11 bases. CDR1 and CDR2 from the germline V gene are WNHNN and SYGVQD (reference sequence). This CDR3 has 18 residues. V trimming: 2 bases; J trimming: 0 bases; junction bases outside the gene matches: 6. The CDR3: CASSEGTSGSLAKNIQYF. The CDR3 DNA reads TGCGCCAGCAGTGAGGGGACTAGCGGTTCTCTAGCCAAAAACATTCAGTACTTC.

The chain carries TRBV4-1 and TRBJ2-1; 11 bases line up with TRBD1. After removal of 5 bases from V and 8 bases from J, the junction contained 8 bases not matched to a gene. Per the germline V gene, CDR1 is MGHRA and CDR2 is YSYEKL. The CDR3 sequence is 15 residues long. The CDR3 sequence: CASSSRDRGFDEQFF. The CDR3 coding sequence is TGCGCCAGCAGCTCCCGGGACAGGGGGTTTGATGAGCAGTTCTTC.

This clonotype was detected a few times. The V gene is TRBV30, the J gene TRBJ2-2; D remains unclear. CDR3 length: 12 residues. Germline V CDR1 and CDR2: GTSNPN, SVGIG (reference sequence). Deletions cut 2 bases from V and 4 bases from J, with 5 bases between. CDR3 region: CAWSLTTGELFF. CDR3 sequence (DNA): TGTGCCTGGAGTCTTACCACCGGGGAGCTGTTTTTT.

The chain combines TRBV27 with TRBJ1-4; D uncertain. The CDR3 is made up of 15 amino acids. V lost 2 bases to trimming and J lost 5 bases, with 12 bases between them. Germline CDR1 MNHEY, CDR2 SMNVEV (reference sequence). DNA of the CDR3: TGTGCCAGCAGTTTACTCGGCCTGAGGAATGAAAAACTGTTTTTT. It encodes CASSLLGLRNEKLFF.

Ten or more counts support this clonotype. The chain is built from TRBV13 and TRBJ1-3; tentative D call: TRBD1 (6 bases). The CDR3 extends over 16 amino acids. CDR1 is PRHDT and CDR2 is FYEKMQ in the germline V gene (reference sequence). Deletions cut 0 bases from V and 2 bases from J, with 11 bases between. The CDR3 sequence: CASSLGGRDTGNTIYF. The CDR3 bases are TGTGCCAGCAGCTTAGGTGGAAGGGACACTGGAAACACCATATATTTT.